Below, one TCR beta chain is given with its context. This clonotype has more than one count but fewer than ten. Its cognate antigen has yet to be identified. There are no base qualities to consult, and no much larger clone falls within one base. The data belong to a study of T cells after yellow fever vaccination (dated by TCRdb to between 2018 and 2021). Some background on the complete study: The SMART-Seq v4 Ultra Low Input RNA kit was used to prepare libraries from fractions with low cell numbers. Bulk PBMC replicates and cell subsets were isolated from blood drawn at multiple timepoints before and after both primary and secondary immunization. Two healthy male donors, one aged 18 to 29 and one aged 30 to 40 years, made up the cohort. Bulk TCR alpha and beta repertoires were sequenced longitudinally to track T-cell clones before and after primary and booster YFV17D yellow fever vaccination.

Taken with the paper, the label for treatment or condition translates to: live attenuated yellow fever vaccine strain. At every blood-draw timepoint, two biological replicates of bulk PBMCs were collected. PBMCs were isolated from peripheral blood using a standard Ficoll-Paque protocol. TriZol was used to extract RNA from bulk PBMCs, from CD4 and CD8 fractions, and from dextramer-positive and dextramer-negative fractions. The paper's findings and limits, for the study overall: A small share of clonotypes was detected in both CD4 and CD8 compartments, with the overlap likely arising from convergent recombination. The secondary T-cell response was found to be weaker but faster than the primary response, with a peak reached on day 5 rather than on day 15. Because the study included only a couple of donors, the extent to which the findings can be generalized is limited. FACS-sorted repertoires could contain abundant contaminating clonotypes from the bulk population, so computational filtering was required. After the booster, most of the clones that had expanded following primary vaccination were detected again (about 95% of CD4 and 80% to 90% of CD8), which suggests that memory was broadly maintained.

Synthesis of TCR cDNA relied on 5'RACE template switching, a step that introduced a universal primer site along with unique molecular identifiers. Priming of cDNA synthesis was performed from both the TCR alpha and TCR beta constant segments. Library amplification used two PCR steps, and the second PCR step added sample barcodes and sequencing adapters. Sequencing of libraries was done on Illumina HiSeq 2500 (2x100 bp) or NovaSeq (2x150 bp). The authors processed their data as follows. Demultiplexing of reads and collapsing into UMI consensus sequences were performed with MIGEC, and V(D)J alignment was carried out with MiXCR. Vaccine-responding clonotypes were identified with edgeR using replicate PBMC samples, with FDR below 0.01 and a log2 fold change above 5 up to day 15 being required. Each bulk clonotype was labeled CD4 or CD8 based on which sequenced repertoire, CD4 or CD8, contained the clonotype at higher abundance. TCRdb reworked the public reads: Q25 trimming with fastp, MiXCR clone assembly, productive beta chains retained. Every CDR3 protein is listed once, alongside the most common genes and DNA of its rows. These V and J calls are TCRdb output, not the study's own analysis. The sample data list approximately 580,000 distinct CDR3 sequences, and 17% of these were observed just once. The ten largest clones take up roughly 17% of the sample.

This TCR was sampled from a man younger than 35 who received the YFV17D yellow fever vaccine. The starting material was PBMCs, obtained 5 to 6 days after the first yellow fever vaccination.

DNA sequence: TGCAGTGCCGGCGGGGACAGGGGTAACTATGGCTACACCTTC. Its coded protein is CSAGGDRGNYGYTF. The receptor chain draws on TRBV20-1 and TRBJ1-2, with 10 bases matching TRBD1. Spanning cysteine to phenylalanine, the CDR3 consists of 14 amino acids. CDR3 DNA only is kept here, 42 bases in frame from base 1. The germline V gene (reference sequence) yields DFQATT for CDR1 and SNEGSKA for CDR2. Trimming accounts for 6 bases at V and 1 base at J, while the number of junction bases matched to no gene is 5.